Listed here is a single T cell receptor beta chain. Its antigen is not identified. The CDR3 sequence is 15 residues long. Germline CDR1 is SGHRS and CDR2 is YFSETQ. The sample belongs to a study of monozygotic twins with inflammatory bowel disease. General study points: On the inverse Simpson index, IBD patients scored lower for TCRbeta diversity than healthy co-twins. Fewer shared clonotypes with others were found in IBD patients than in healthy twins, especially with disease activity.

TCRdb re-called the 5' RACE reads and catalogs CDR3 proteins one per entry, DNA excluded. The sample is made up of nearly 450,000 distinct CDR3 sequences, and the top ten hold about 2.6% of it. This clonotype was obtained from a human donor with ulcerative colitis or Crohn's disease, or a healthy co-twin of an affected twin (not recorded which). The rearrangement uses TRBV5-1 and TRBJ1-1. The sequencing input was blood. This chain's CDR3 is CASSLGDSGPTEAFF.